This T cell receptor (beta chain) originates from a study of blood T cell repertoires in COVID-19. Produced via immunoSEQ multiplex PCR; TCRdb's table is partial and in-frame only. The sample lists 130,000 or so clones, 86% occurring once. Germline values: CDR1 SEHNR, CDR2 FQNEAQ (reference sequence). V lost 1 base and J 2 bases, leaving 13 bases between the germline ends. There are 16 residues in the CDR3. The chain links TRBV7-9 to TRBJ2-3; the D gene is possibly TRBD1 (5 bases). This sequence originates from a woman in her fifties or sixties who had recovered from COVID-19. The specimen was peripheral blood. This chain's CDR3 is CASSLGLGALTDTQYF. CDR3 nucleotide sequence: TGTGCCAGCAGCTTAGGGCTTGGGGCCCTCACAGATACGCAGTATTTT. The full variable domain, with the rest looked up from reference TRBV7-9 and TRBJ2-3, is DTGVSQNPRHKITKRGQNVTFRCDPISEHNRLYWYRQTLGQGPEFLTYFQNEAQLEKSRLLSDRFSAERPKGSFSTLEIQRTEQGDSAMYLCASSLGLGALTDTQYFGPGTRLTVL.